This T cell receptor beta chain originates from a study of blood T cells in healthy people across ages. Background on the study: Capturing about one barcoded beta molecule per two T cells was achieved by template switching.

PBMCs numbering at least 7 million were isolated per sample. Samples each yielded at least 5.5 micrograms of total RNA. Per germline, CDR1 SEHNR and CDR2 FQNEAQ (reference sequence). CDR3 size: 16 residues. Using a J-beta primer mix together with a sample-barcoded 5' primer, a second PCR was run for roughly 7 to 11 cycles. MiXCR, run by TCRdb on the 5' RACE reads, gives a single entry per CDR3 protein. The data hold about 1.1 million distinct CDR3 sequences, with more than 30% observed a single time. For this clonotype: One end of the junction fails to match germline, which may point to a read error.

The sample was blood. The TCR sequence derives from a man younger than 35 in good health. J is TRBJ1-2 and V is TRBV7-9; D ambiguous. Here the CDR3 reads CAISLHSGGRSYGYTF. In DNA form, the CDR3 reads TGTGCCATCAGCCTACATAGCGGTGGGCGGTCCTATGGCTACACCTTC.